Listed below are T cell receptor beta chains from one sample, sequenced in a study of cytomegalovirus exposure and HLA in healthy donors. Using immunoSEQ multiplex PCR, the repertoire was profiled, and TCRdb retains in-frame clones only, with some absent. Altogether some 130,000 clones are present, about 81% being singletons, with the ten largest covering just over 8%. Sequenced material: PBMCs. These receptors originate from a woman aged 45-65 years in good health and CMV-seropositive. The CDR3 runs from the conserved cysteine through the conserved F or W. A D gene is named only where the DNA matches it firmly. Clone sizes are given selectively: once, few, many, or a class where the clone is expanded.

j_gene: TRBJ2-1; v_gene: TRBV5-1; d_gene: TRBD2; len: 18; abundance: -; CDR3aa: CASSFRLAGSSSYNEQFF; CDR3nt: TGCGCCAGCAGCTTTCGGCTAGCGGGTTCGAGCTCCTACAATGAGCAGTTCTTC
j_gene: TRBJ2-3; v_gene: TRBV7-9; d_gene: TRBD2; len: 13; abundance: once; CDR3aa: CSSSYPGGDTQYF; CDR3nt: TGTTCCAGCAGCTACCCGGGGGGGGATACGCAGTATTTT
j_gene: TRBJ2-7; v_gene: TRBV14; d_gene: -; len: 14; abundance: -; CDR3aa: CASSLHGGAYEQYF; CDR3nt: TGTGCCAGCAGTCTTCACGGAGGAGCCTACGAGCAGTACTTC
j_gene: TRBJ2-1; v_gene: TRBV7-9; d_gene: TRBD1; len: 17; abundance: -; CDR3aa: CASSLYYGTGVPSEQFF; CDR3nt: TGTGCCAGCAGCTTATATTACGGGACAGGGGTGCCGAGTGAGCAGTTCTTC
j_gene: TRBJ1-5; v_gene: TRBV19; d_gene: -; len: 20; abundance: few; CDR3aa: CASKAGPGGHLIMSNQPQHF; CDR3nt: TGTGCCAGCAAAGCGGGGCCGGGGGGACACCTGATTATGAGCAATCAGCCCCAGCATTTT
j_gene: TRBJ2-7; v_gene: TRBV5-1; d_gene: TRBD2; len: 17; abundance: -; CDR3aa: CASSLGLAGAHSYEQYF; CDR3nt: TGCGCCAGCAGCTTGGGTTTAGCGGGAGCTCATTCGTACGAGCAGTACTTC
j_gene: TRBJ1-1; v_gene: TRBV9; d_gene: -; len: 14; abundance: once; CDR3aa: CASSAQGQDTEAFF; CDR3nt: TGTGCCAGCAGCGCGCAGGGGCAGGACACTGAAGCTTTCTTT
j_gene: TRBJ1-1; v_gene: TRBV29-1; d_gene: -; len: 12; abundance: -; CDR3aa: CSVETGGTEAFF; CDR3nt: TGCAGCGTGGAAACCGGGGGCACTGAAGCTTTCTTT
j_gene: TRBJ1-1; v_gene: TRBV9; d_gene: -; len: 14; abundance: -; CDR3aa: CASGSGGSWTEAFF; CDR3nt: TGTGCCAGCGGAAGTGGAGGATCTTGGACTGAAGCTTTCTTT
j_gene: TRBJ2-1; v_gene: TRBV19; d_gene: TRBD1; len: 15; abundance: -; CDR3aa: CASSIHRGSYNEQFF; CDR3nt: TGTGCCAGTAGTATACACAGGGGATCCTACAATGAGCAGTTCTTC
j_gene: TRBJ2-3; v_gene: TRBV5-5; d_gene: -; len: 17; abundance: few; CDR3aa: CASSLSFRRILTDTQYF; CDR3nt: TGTGCCAGCAGCCTCAGTTTTAGGAGGATACTCACAGATACGCAGTATTTT
j_gene: TRBJ2-7; v_gene: TRBV19; d_gene: TRBD1; len: 14; abundance: once; CDR3aa: CASKLGQGPMEQYF; CDR3nt: TGTGCCAGTAAGCTTGGACAGGGGCCAATGGAGCAGTACTTC
j_gene: TRBJ2-7; v_gene: TRBV2; d_gene: TRBD1; len: 15; abundance: -; CDR3aa: CASSEQETGGNEQYF; CDR3nt: TGTGCCAGCAGTGAACAGGAGACAGGGGGAAACGAGCAGTACTTC
j_gene: TRBJ1-5; v_gene: TRBV10-3; d_gene: -; len: 16; abundance: once; CDR3aa: CAISESTGGGGQPQHF; CDR3nt: TGTGCCATCAGTGAGTCGACCGGCGGCGGGGGTCAGCCCCAGCATTTT
j_gene: TRBJ2-3; v_gene: TRBV11-2; d_gene: -; len: 15; abundance: -; CDR3aa: CASSAPGLYTDTQYF; CDR3nt: TGTGCCAGCAGCGCACCGGGACTTTACACAGATACGCAGTATTTT
j_gene: TRBJ1-2; v_gene: TRBV29-1; d_gene: -; len: 11; abundance: -; CDR3aa: CSGHNSYGYTF; CDR3nt: TGCAGCGGACATAATAGTTATGGCTACACCTTC
j_gene: TRBJ2-7; v_gene: TRBV11-2; d_gene: -; len: 15; abundance: -; CDR3aa: CASSLEGGFWGEQYF; CDR3nt: TGTGCCAGCAGCTTAGAAGGAGGATTCTGGGGCGAGCAGTACTTC
j_gene: TRBJ2-3; v_gene: TRBV13; d_gene: TRBD1; len: 21; abundance: -; CDR3aa: CASSSPYTRTGLILDTDTQYF; CDR3nt: TGTGCCAGCAGCTCTCCGTATACCAGGACAGGGTTGATATTGGACACAGATACGCAGTATTTT
j_gene: TRBJ2-7; v_gene: TRBV7-2; d_gene: TRBD2; len: 15; abundance: -; CDR3aa: CASSLWARGDNEQYF; CDR3nt: TGTGCCAGCAGCTTATGGGCGCGGGGGGACAACGAGCAGTACTTC
j_gene: TRBJ1-1; v_gene: TRBV5-4; d_gene: TRBD1; len: 14; abundance: -; CDR3aa: CAAKEGALETEAFF; CDR3nt: TGTGCCGCCAAGGAGGGGGCCCTGGAGACTGAAGCTTTCTTT
j_gene: TRBJ2-7; v_gene: TRBV7-6; d_gene: TRBD2; len: 15; abundance: -; CDR3aa: CASSVGLAGHYEQYF; CDR3nt: TGTGCCAGCAGCGTGGGACTAGCGGGACACTACGAGCAGTACTTC
j_gene: TRBJ2-5; v_gene: TRBV6-1; d_gene: TRBD1; len: 16; abundance: -; CDR3aa: CASSAHPQGAKETQYF; CDR3nt: TGTGCCAGCAGTGCTCACCCACAGGGGGCCAAAGAGACCCAGTACTTC
j_gene: TRBJ1-2; v_gene: TRBV4-3; d_gene: TRBD1; len: 15; abundance: -; CDR3aa: CASSQRTGGYDGYTF; CDR3nt: TGCGCCAGCAGCCAGAGGACAGGGGGCTACGATGGCTACACCTTC
j_gene: TRBJ1-1; v_gene: TRBV2; d_gene: -; len: 13; abundance: -; CDR3aa: CASSEMLGEGAFF; CDR3nt: TGTGCCAGCAGTGAAATGTTAGGGGAGGGAGCTTTCTTT
j_gene: TRBJ1-1; v_gene: TRBV5-6; d_gene: TRBD1; len: 14; abundance: -; CDR3aa: CASSPRPGQASAFF; CDR3nt: TGTGCCAGCAGCCCGAGACCGGGACAGGCCTCGGCTTTCTTT
j_gene: TRBJ2-5; v_gene: TRBV7-9; d_gene: TRBD2; len: 14; abundance: -; CDR3aa: CASRPGRAGETQYF; CDR3nt: TGTGCCAGCAGACCCGGGAGGGCCGGGGAGACCCAGTACTTC